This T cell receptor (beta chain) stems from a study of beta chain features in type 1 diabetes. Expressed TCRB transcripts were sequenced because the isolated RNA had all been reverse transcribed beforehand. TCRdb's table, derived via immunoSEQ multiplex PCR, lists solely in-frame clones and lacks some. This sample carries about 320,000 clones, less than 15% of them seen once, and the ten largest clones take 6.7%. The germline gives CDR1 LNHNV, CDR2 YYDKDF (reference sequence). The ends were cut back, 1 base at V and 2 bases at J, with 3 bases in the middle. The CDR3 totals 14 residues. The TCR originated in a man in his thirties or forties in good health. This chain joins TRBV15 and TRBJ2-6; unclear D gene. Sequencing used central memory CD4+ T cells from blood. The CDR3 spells CATSRGAGANVLTF. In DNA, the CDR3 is TGTGCCACCAGCAGAGGTGCTGGGGCCAACGTCCTGACTTTC. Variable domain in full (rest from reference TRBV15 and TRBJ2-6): DAMVIQNPRYQVTQFGKPVTLSCSQTLNHNVMYWYQQKSSQAPKLLFHYYDKDFNNEADTPDNFQSRRPNTSFCFLDIRSPGLGDTAMYLCATSRGAGANVLTFGAGSRLTVL.